This entry describes one T cell receptor beta chain. The entry originates in a study of CD8+CD57+ T cells in acquired aplastic anemia. Previously, flow cytometry had revealed CD8+CD57+ cell expansion in the patients chosen for sequencing. Investigators profiled TCR beta VDJ and CDR3 from genomic DNA template. Each CDR3 protein is one row after TCRdb ran MiXCR on the reads. The data show 200,000 to 250,000 distinct CDR3 sequences, around 49% seen once. What was sequenced was sorted CD4+, CD8+, or CD8+CD57+ T cells (not recorded which) from PBMCs. The TCR comes from a human donor with aplastic anemia.

The DNA of the CDR3 is TGCAGTGCTAGGGGCAGTGTTGAGCAGTACTTC. Amino acid sequence: CSARGSVEQYF. V and J are TRBV20-1 and TRBJ2-7, with D uncertain. The CDR3 sequence is 11 residues long. The germline V and J ends were trimmed by 3 bases and 7 bases, with 10 bases remaining between them. CDR1 and CDR2 (germline): DFQATT, SNEGSKA (reference sequence).